These T cell receptor beta chains were read from a single sample in a study of blood T cell repertoires in COVID-19. Produced via immunoSEQ multiplex PCR; TCRdb's table is partial and in-frame only. The sample has 250,000 or so clones, over 80% seen once. Input material: peripheral blood. These receptors all stem from a man in his thirties or forties who had recovered from COVID-19. The CDR3 runs from the conserved cysteine through the conserved F or W. D genes are given only for firm matches. Clone size, where shown, is once, few, many, or a class for clones that have expanded.

.	TRBV27	TRBJ2-5	.	TGTGCCAGCAGTTATGGAGCCGGCGTACAAGAGACCCAGTACTTC	CASSYGAGVQETQYF
.	TRBV28	TRBJ1-5	TRBD1	TGTGCCAGCACCCAGGGGGGACAGGACCATCAGCCCCAGCATTTT	CASTQGGQDHQPQHF
.	TRBV27	TRBJ1-2	.	TGTGCCAGCAGTCGAAATGACAGGATTGATGGCTACACCTTC	CASSRNDRIDGYTF
.	TRBV6-2/TRBV6-3	TRBJ2-1	TRBD2	TGTGCCAGCAGTTACGAGGCTAGCGGGGTTAATGAGCAGTTCTTC	CASSYEASGVNEQFF
.	TRBV10-3	TRBJ1-3	.	TGTGCCATCAGTGAGTCGAGCACGTACTCTGGAAACACCATATATTTT	CAISESSTYSGNTIYF
.	TRBV2	TRBJ2-5	TRBD2	TGTGCCAGCACTAGCGGGGGACAAGAGACCCAGTACTTC	CASTSGGQETQYF
few	TRBV7-3	TRBJ2-2	.	TGTGCCAGCAGCTCCGGTTTCACCGGGGAGCTGTTTTTT	CASSSGFTGELFF
.	TRBV11-2	TRBJ1-3	.	TGTGCCAGCAGCCCAGGGGCCCTACTAGGGGCCTCTGGAAACACCATATATTTT	CASSPGALLGASGNTIYF
.	TRBV2	TRBJ2-3	TRBD1	TGTGCCAGCAGAAGGGACAGGGAGGCGCAGTATTTT	CASRRDREAQYF
.	TRBV6-6	TRBJ2-1	.	TGTGCCAGCAGTTACTACAGGGGAGGAACCTACAATGAGCAGTTCTTC	CASSYYRGGTYNEQFF
.	TRBV18	TRBJ1-1	.	TGTGCCAGCTCCCAGGAGAACACTGAAGCTTTCTTT	CASSQENTEAFF
.	TRBV5-1	TRBJ1-6	TRBD1	TGCGCCAGCAGCTGGGGGACAGGGATTGATTCACCCCTCCACTTT	CASSWGTGIDSPLHF
.	TRBV14	TRBJ1-3	.	TGTGCCAGCAGCCAAGTTCGAGACACCATATATTTT	CASSQVRDTIYF
.	TRBV28	TRBJ1-6	.	TGTGCCAGTTTCGGGGGGGGATCCTATAATTCACCCCTCCACTTT	CASFGGGSYNSPLHF
.	TRBV15	TRBJ1-1	.	TGTGCCACCAGCAGAAGGGCTACAACAAGGGGCAGGAACACTGAAGCTTTCTTT	CATSRRATTRGRNTEAFF
once	TRBV19	TRBJ1-2	.	TGTGCCAGTAGTATCTCCGGGAGGTCCGTCTATGGCTACACCTTC	CASSISGRSVYGYTF
.	TRBV6-5	TRBJ1-2	.	TGTGCCAGCAGGAATAGAGAGCGGATCTATGGCTACACCTTC	CASRNRERIYGYTF
few	TRBV7-3	TRBJ2-5	.	TGTGCCAGCAGCTTGGGGGGGCCGTCACAGACCCAGTACTTC	CASSLGGPSQTQYF
.	TRBV11-2	TRBJ2-3	TRBD1	TGTGCCAGCAACATTGCTGCTTCGACAGGGGTTGTGGATACGCAGTATTTT	CASNIAASTGVVDTQYF
once	TRBV20-1	TRBJ1-6	TRBD1	TGCAGTGCTAGTCTACCGGGACAGGATAATTCACCCCTCCACTTT	CSASLPGQDNSPLHF
.	TRBV3-1/TRBV3-2	TRBJ2-5	.	TGTGCCAGCAGCGTCACAGTAAACCAAGAGACCCAGTACTTC	CASSVTVNQETQYF
.	TRBV11-2	TRBJ2-7	.	TGTGCCAGCAGCTTAGTTGACAGCTCCTACGAGCAGTACTTC	CASSLVDSSYEQYF
.	TRBV21-1	TRBJ1-2	.	TGTGCCGTTCCCGGGACAGGGTCCTATGGCTACACCTTC	CAVPGTGSYGYTF
.	TRBV9	TRBJ1-4	.	TGTGCCAGCAGCGTAGGAGGACACGGGGAGGGAAAACTGTTTTTT	CASSVGGHGEGKLFF
.	TRBV9	TRBJ1-2	TRBD1	TGTGCCAGCAGTGAAGGGACAGGAGTTTCTAGATTCGGCTACACCTTC	CASSEGTGVSRFGYTF
.	TRBV6-6	TRBJ1-6	TRBD1	TGTGCCAGCAACTCGATGGGGACAGCAGCAAATTCACCCCTCCACTTT	CASNSMGTAANSPLHF
.	TRBV7-9	TRBJ2-5	TRBD2	TGTGCCAGCAGCCCATCACTAGCGGGGGCCCAAGAGACCCAGTACTTC	CASSPSLAGAQETQYF
.	TRBV11-2	TRBJ2-2	.	TGTGCCAGCAGCTCCCTAATATCCGGGGAGCTGTTTTTT	CASSSLISGELFF
few	TRBV10-1	TRBJ2-1	TRBD1	TGCGCCAGCAGTGAGGGACAGGGGAGGAATGAGCAGTTCTTC	CASSEGQGRNEQFF
.	TRBV4-2	TRBJ2-2	.	TGTGCCAGCAGCCAAGATCCTCAGGGGAGAGGCACCGGGGAGCTGTTTTTT	CASSQDPQGRGTGELFF
.	TRBV4-1	TRBJ1-1	.	TGCGCCAGCAGCCTTGGGAGCCTGAACACTGAAGCTTTCTTT	CASSLGSLNTEAFF
.	TRBV19	TRBJ1-1	.	TGTGCCAGTAGAATCTCGGGGGGCACTGAAGCTTTCTTT	CASRISGGTEAFF
once	TRBV19	TRBJ1-1	.	TGTGCCAGTACCCCGACCCTGGGCGGGACTGAAGCTTTCTTT	CASTPTLGGTEAFF
once	TRBV3-1/TRBV3-2	TRBJ1-1	TRBD1	TGTGCCAGCAGCCCCGGACAGGGAGAAGCTTTCTTT	CASSPGQGEAFF
.	TRBV6-5	TRBJ2-7	.	TGTGCCAGCAGGGAGAACAGGGCCCCCTACGAGCAGTACTTC	CASRENRAPYEQYF
.	TRBV28	TRBJ1-1	TRBD1	TGTGCCAGCAGTTTTAGGGCCAGGGGGCGCAGAGAAGCTTTCTTT	CASSFRARGRREAFF
.	TRBV7-9	TRBJ2-5	TRBD2	TGTGCCAGCAGCTTAGCGACCACTAGCGGGGCTGAGAGTGAGACCCAGTACTTC	CASSLATTSGAESETQYF
few	TRBV10-1	TRBJ1-1	.	TGCGCCAGCAGTGGTCCAGGTGCTGCGAACACTGAAGCTTTCTTT	CASSGPGAANTEAFF
.	TRBV6-5	TRBJ2-7	TRBD2	TGTGCCAGCAGTTACTCCGCTAGCGGAAACTACGAGCAGTACTTC	CASSYSASGNYEQYF
.	TRBV5-8	TRBJ1-1	.	TGTGCCAGCAGCCCCGGTTACGACAGCGCTAACACTGAAGCTTTCTTT	CASSPGYDSANTEAFF
.	TRBV27	TRBJ1-4	TRBD1	TGTGCCAGCAGTTTATCGGATGGGACAGGGGAAAAACTGTTTTTT	CASSLSDGTGEKLFF
.	TRBV6-5	TRBJ1-4	.	TGTGCCAGCCTTTTTGGTGGCAGGGCTGGGGAAAAACTGTTTTTT	CASLFGGRAGEKLFF
.	TRBV7-9	TRBJ2-2	TRBD2	TGTGCCAGCAGACAAAGCGGGGGGGACACCGGGGAGCTGTTTTTT	CASRQSGGDTGELFF
.	TRBV27	TRBJ1-5	.	TGTGCCAGCAGTTTAGGGACAAATCAGCCCCAGCATTTT	CASSLGTNQPQHF
few	TRBV3-1/TRBV3-2	TRBJ1-2	TRBD1	TGTGCCAGCAGTCCCGGGACAGGTGTCTATGGCTACACCTTC	CASSPGTGVYGYTF
.	TRBV6-5	TRBJ1-5	TRBD1	TGTGCCAGCAGCCCCGACAGGGGCGATCAGCCCCAGCATTTT	CASSPDRGDQPQHF
.	TRBV5-4	TRBJ1-2	.	TGTGCCAGCAAGAACAGTGCTAACTATGGCTACACCTTC	CASKNSANYGYTF
.	TRBV10-2	TRBJ1-1	.	TGCGCCAGCAGTGTACAGAGGGGGACTGAAGCTTTCTTT	CASSVQRGTEAFF
.	TRBV20-1	TRBJ2-4	TRBD1	TGCAGTGCTAGTGCGGGACAGGGGGGCAACATTCAGTACTTC	CSASAGQGGNIQYF
once	TRBV19	TRBJ2-5	.	TGTGCCAGTAGTACCCTTAGGGGTGATCAAGAGACCCAGTACTTC	CASSTLRGDQETQYF
medium-sized	TRBV3-1/TRBV3-2	TRBJ1-4	TRBD1	TGTGCCAGCAGCCAAGGGACAGGCCCTAATGAAAAACTGTTTTTT	CASSQGTGPNEKLFF
.	TRBV15	TRBJ1-6	.	TGTGCCACCAGTAATCTCCTCACAAATTCACCCCTCCACTTT	CATSNLLTNSPLHF
many	TRBV6-1	TRBJ1-5	TRBD1	TGTGCCAGCAGTGTTGTCATGAGACAGGGGGCTAGCAATCAGCCCCAGCATTTT	CASSVVMRQGASNQPQHF
.	TRBV6-5	TRBJ1-3	.	TGTGCCAGCAGTTACTCCGCGGGCCTAGGAAACACCATATATTTT	CASSYSAGLGNTIYF
.	TRBV18	TRBJ1-2	.	TGTGCCAGCTCACCGTTGAGGATCCCGAGGGACTATGGCTACACCTTC	CASSPLRIPRDYGYTF
.	TRBV5-1	TRBJ2-3	.	TGCGCCAGCAGCTTGGACCCCGGGAGAACAGATACGCAGTATTTT	CASSLDPGRTDTQYF